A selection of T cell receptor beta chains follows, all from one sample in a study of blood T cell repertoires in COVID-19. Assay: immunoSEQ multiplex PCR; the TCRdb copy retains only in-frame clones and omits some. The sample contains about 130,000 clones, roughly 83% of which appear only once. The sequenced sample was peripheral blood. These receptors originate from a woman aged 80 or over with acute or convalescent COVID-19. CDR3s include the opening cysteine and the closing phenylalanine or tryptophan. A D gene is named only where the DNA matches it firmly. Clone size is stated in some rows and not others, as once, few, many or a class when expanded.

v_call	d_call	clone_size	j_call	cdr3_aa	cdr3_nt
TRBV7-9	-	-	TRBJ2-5	CASSLALSGPTETQYF	TGTGCCAGCAGCTTAGCGTTGTCAGGGCCCACGGAGACCCAGTACTTC
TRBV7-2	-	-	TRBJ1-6	CASSLGGWRDSPLHF	TGTGCCAGCAGCTTAGGGGGGTGGCGGGACTCACCCCTCCACTTT
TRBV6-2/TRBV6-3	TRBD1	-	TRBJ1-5	CASSPRTGTNQPQHF	TGTGCCAGCAGCCCCAGGACAGGGACAAATCAGCCCCAGCATTTT
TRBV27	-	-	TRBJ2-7	CASAYLDMAYEQYF	TGTGCCAGCGCCTATTTGGACATGGCCTACGAGCAGTACTTC
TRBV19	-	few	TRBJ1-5	CASSIARLNQPQHF	TGTGCCAGTAGTATAGCGCGCTTGAATCAGCCCCAGCATTTT
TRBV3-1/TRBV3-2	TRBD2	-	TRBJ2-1	CASSQDSSGTLGEQFF	TGTGCCAGCAGCCAAGATTCAAGCGGGACCCTCGGGGAGCAGTTCTTC
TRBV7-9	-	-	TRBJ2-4	CASSLDPLLTGAENIQYF	TGTGCCAGCAGCTTAGATCCCCTTTTGACAGGAGCGGAAAACATTCAGTACTTC
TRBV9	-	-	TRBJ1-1	CASSARGRGLGYTEAFF	TGTGCCAGCAGCGCGAGGGGCAGGGGCCTAGGGTACACTGAAGCTTTCTTT
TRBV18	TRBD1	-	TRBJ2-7	CASSPGQGFEQYF	TGTGCCAGCTCACCCGGACAGGGGTTCGAGCAGTACTTC
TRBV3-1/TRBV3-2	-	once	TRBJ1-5	CASSYFNQPQHF	TGTGCCAGCAGCTACTTCAATCAGCCCCAGCATTTT
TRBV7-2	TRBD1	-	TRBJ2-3	CASSLVGTGGHTQYF	TGTGCCAGCAGCTTAGTAGGGACAGGGGGCCATACGCAGTATTTT
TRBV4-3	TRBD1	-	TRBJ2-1	CASSRRGQGLINEQFF	TGCGCCAGCAGCCGCAGGGGACAGGGGTTAATCAATGAGCAGTTCTTC
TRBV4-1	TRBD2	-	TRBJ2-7	CASSQDTTSGGPSYEQYF	TGCGCCAGCAGCCAAGACACGACTAGCGGGGGGCCTTCCTACGAGCAGTACTTC
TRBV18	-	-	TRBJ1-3	CASSPGRSGNTIYF	TGTGCCAGCTCACCAGGGAGGTCTGGAAACACCATATATTTT
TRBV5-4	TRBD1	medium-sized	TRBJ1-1	CASSLAPLGQRTTEAFF	TGTGCCAGCAGCTTGGCCCCCCTGGGACAGCGGACCACTGAAGCTTTCTTT
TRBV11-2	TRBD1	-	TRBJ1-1	CASSSRQGPTEAFF	TGTGCCAGCAGCTCTCGACAGGGCCCCACTGAAGCTTTCTTT
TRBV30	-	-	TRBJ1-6	CAWSVLGGNSPLHF	TGTGCCTGGAGTGTACTCGGGGGTAATTCACCCCTCCACTTT
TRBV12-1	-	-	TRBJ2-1	CASSFDKIHNEQFF	TGTGCCAGCAGCTTTGACAAGATTCACAATGAGCAGTTCTTC
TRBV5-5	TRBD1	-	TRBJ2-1	CASRRTGDESEQFF	TGTGCCAGCAGGAGGACAGGGGATGAGAGTGAGCAGTTCTTC
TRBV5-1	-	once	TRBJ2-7	CASSLAPGQPSSYEQYF	TGCGCCAGCAGCTTGGCGCCCGGACAGCCGAGCTCCTACGAGCAGTACTTC
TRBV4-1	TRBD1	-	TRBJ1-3	CASSQNRGGNTIYF	TGCGCCAGCAGCCAGAACAGGGGTGGAAACACCATATATTTT
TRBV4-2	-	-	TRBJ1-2	CASSQDLVKQVMGYGYTF	TGTGCCAGCAGCCAAGATCTAGTAAAACAGGTGATGGGCTATGGCTACACCTTC
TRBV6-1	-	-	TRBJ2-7	CASSEPGAPYEQYF	TGTGCCAGCAGTGAGCCAGGGGCGCCCTACGAGCAGTACTTC